Listed here are 10 T cell receptor beta chains from one sample, sequenced in a study of control samples from healthy donors and cancer patients. Using immunoSEQ multiplex PCR, the repertoire was profiled, and TCRdb retains in-frame clones only, with some absent. The data show about 160,000 clones, approximately 94% seen once. Specimen: blood. These receptors originate from a woman between 35 and 50 years old in good health.

The chain joins TRBV6-5 to TRBJ1-1; D call uncertain. Trimming shortened V by 5 bases and J by 4 bases, and 11 bases separated the two germline ends. CDR3 length: 13 residues. Per germline, CDR1 MNHEY and CDR2 SVGAGI. The CDR3 DNA is TGTGCCAGCAGTCCACAGAGGGCCACTGAAGCTTTCTTT. Protein product: CASSPQRATEAFF.

This rearrangement joins TRBV7-9 to TRBJ2-3; TRBD2 is a possible D gene (6 bases). This CDR3 has 18 residues. The germline gives CDR1 SEHNR, CDR2 FQNEAQ (reference sequence). V was cut by 5 bases and J by 0 bases, with 21 bases left in between. CDR3 nucleotide sequence: TGTGCCAGCAGCCCCCAGCTCGGGCTAGCGTCTAGCACAGATACGCAGTATTTT. It is translated as CASSPQLGLASSTDTQYF. The whole variable domain, remainder taken from reference TRBV7-9 and TRBJ2-3, is DTGVSQNPRHKITKRGQNVTFRCDPISEHNRLYWYRQTLGQGPEFLTYFQNEAQLEKSRLLSDRFSAERPKGSFSTLEIQRTEQGDSAMYLCASSPQLGLASSTDTQYFGPGTRLTVL.

V usage is TRBV7-8 and J usage is TRBJ1-3; D unresolved. Looked up from germline, CDR1 is SGHVS and CDR2 is FQNEAQ. This CDR3 is 15 amino acids long. V lost 2 bases and J 0 bases, leaving 8 bases between the germline ends. This CDR3 is CASSLYGGSGNTIYF. CDR3 DNA: TGTGCCAGCAGCTTATATGGTGGCTCTGGAAACACCATATATTTT.

The chain joins TRBV6-2 or TRBV6-3 to TRBJ1-5; D is unclear. This CDR3 comprises 13 residues. V was trimmed by 6 bases and J by 2 bases, leaving 8 bases between them. Looked up from germline, CDR1 is MNHEY and CDR2 is SVGEGT. For the CDR3, the DNA is TGTGCCAGCAGCCCCTATGGCAATCAGCCCCAGCATTTT. This translates into CASSPYGNQPQHF.

This clone was found once. The CDR3 reads CASSQDLASQSQFF. The DNA of the CDR3 is TGTGCCAGCAGCCAAGATCTGGCTAGCCAGTCGCAGTTCTTC. The rearrangement uses TRBV3-1 (or the pseudogene TRBV3-2) and TRBJ2-1; tentative D call: TRBD2 (5 bases). The germline CDR1 and CDR2 sequences are LGHDT and YNNKEL (reference sequence). The germline V and J ends were trimmed by 0 bases and 12 bases, with 15 bases remaining between them. The CDR3 extends over 14 amino acids.

In its sample, this clone was seen once. This chain connects TRBV7-8 to TRBJ1-2; a possible D gene is TRBD1 (6 bases). Germline loops: CDR1 SGHVS, CDR2 FQNEAQ. V lost 5 bases, J lost 8 bases, and 15 bases lay in between. The CDR3 has 13 amino acids. CDR3 sequence (DNA): TGTGCCAGCAGCCCCACATCACAGGGCGGCTACACCTTC. Its protein product is CASSPTSQGGYTF.

J is TRBJ2-7 and V is TRBV5-6, with 9 bases that match TRBD1. V lost 1 base and J lost 3; bases outside the gene matches: 5. The germline V gene has CDR1 SGHDT and CDR2 YYEEEE. This CDR3 spans 15 amino acids. CDR3 region: CASSLMGQGLYEQYF. The CDR3 region has the DNA TGTGCCAGCAGCTTGATGGGACAGGGTCTCTACGAGCAGTACTTC.

The chain links TRBV27 to TRBJ1-5; D may be TRBD1 (6 bases). This CDR3 contains 15 residues. The germline gives CDR1 MNHEY, CDR2 SMNVEV (reference sequence). V gave up 6 bases and J gave up 1 base, with 13 bases separating them. The CDR3 region has the DNA TGTGCCAGCAGGCCGCCGGGACAAAGCAATCAGCCCCAGCATTTT. Its protein product is CASRPPGQSNQPQHF.

The chain links TRBV5-8 to TRBJ1-2; unclear D gene. In germline, CDR1 is SGHTS, CDR2 YDEGEE. This CDR3 has 13 amino acids. V lost 4 bases and J lost 6, with 13 bases in between. The DNA of the CDR3 is TGTGCCAGCAGCCCCGGGATCGGCCATGGCTACACCTTC. Protein sequence: CASSPGIGHGYTF.

The CDR3 coding sequence is TGCGCCAGCAGCCCGGAGGGACAGCCTGACACCGGGGAGCTGTTTTTT. It specifies CASSPEGQPDTGELFF. The rearrangement uses TRBV5-1 and TRBJ2-2; D may be TRBD1 (7 bases). The length of the CDR3 is 16 residues. Germline V gene sequence: CDR1 SGHRS, CDR2 YFSETQ. Trimming shortened V by 4 bases and J by 3 bases, and 16 bases separated the two germline ends.